This T cell receptor beta chain was found in a study of cytomegalovirus exposure and HLA in healthy donors. Amplification used 60 Vbeta primers and 13 Jbeta primers. Only in-frame clones appear in the TCRdb table, and some are missing; sequencing was by immunoSEQ multiplex PCR. The data hold about 98,000 clones, with about three quarters observed a single time. Germline assignment: CDR1 PRHDT and CDR2 FYEKMQ (reference sequence). This CDR3 spans 16 amino acids. V dropped 5 bases and J dropped 1 base, with 17 bases sitting between them. The chain has TRBV13 and TRBJ1-1, with D unclear. The material sequenced was PBMCs. This clonotype originated in a man aged 40-50 years in good health and CMV-seronegative. CDR3 residues: CASSQRTRVSNTEAFF. CDR3 nucleotides: TGTGCCAGCAGCCAAAGAACCCGGGTATCGAACACTGAAGCTTTCTTT.